The source of this T cell receptor (beta chain) is a study of blood T cell repertoires in COVID-19. Study-wide context: Sites in the United States, Italy and Spain provided acute and convalescent COVID-19 samples. From T cells, B-cell-depleted T cells, or PBMCs came the material, which was cDNA or gDNA.

As handled by the study authors: Reference gene primers were amplified, and this amplification served to estimate nucleated cell counts. TCRdb keeps only in-frame clones here, not all; method: immunoSEQ multiplex PCR. D and trimming were read from the DNA, whereas the V and J calls and clone size are those reported in that table. The data contain about 44,000 clones, 87% of them singletons. V was pared by 1 base and J by 8 bases, with 14 bases between. Germline CDR1 reads SGHAT; CDR2 reads FQNNGV. This CDR3 contains 14 residues. The chain carries TRBV11-2 and TRBJ1-2; D unresolved. The TCR was taken from an elderly woman in a cohort sampled during active or convalescent COVID-19. What was sequenced was peripheral blood. The CDR3 nucleotides read TGTGCCAGCAGCTTAGGCCTGCGGGCGATCGGCTACACCTTC. Amino acids: CASSLGLRAIGYTF.